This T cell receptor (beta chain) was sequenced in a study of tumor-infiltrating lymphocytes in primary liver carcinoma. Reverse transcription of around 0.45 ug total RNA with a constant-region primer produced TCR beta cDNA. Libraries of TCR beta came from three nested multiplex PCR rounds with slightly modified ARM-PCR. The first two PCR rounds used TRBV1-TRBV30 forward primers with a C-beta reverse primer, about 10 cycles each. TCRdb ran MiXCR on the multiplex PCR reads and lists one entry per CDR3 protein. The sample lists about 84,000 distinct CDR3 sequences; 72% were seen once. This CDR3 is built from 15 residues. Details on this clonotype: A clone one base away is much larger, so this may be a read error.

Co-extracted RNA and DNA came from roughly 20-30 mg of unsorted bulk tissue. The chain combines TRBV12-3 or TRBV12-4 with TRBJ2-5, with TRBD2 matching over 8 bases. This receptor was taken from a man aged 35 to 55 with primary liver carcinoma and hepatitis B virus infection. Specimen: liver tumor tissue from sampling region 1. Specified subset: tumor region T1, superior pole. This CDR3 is CASSLSGLVGETQHF. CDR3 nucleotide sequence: TGTGCCAGCAGTTTGTCGGGACTAGTCGGAGAGACCCAGCACTTC.